Listed here are 21 T cell receptor beta chains from one sample, sequenced in a study of blood T cell repertoires in COVID-19. Measured with immunoSEQ multiplex PCR; TCRdb has only the in-frame clones, and not every one. Seen here are under 350,000 clones, around 90% observed once, and the top ten hold around 2.5%. The sequenced material came from PBMCs or T cells enriched from blood (not recorded which). The receptors stem from a man in his fifties or sixties who had recovered from COVID-19.

The gene calls are TRBV5-4 and TRBJ2-7; the D is unclear. The CDR3 contains 15 residues. CDR1 SGHNT and CDR2 YYREEE come from the germline V gene (reference sequence). Trimming left V 0 bases short and J 2 bases short, with 12 bases between. The CDR3 sequence is CASSLEPSTTYEQYF. The DNA of the CDR3 is TGTGCCAGCAGCTTGGAACCCTCCACTACCTACGAGCAGTACTTC.

The chain uses TRBV6-5 and TRBJ1-4; D ambiguous. CDR3 length: 15 residues. The V end was cut by 6 bases, the J end by 3 bases, with 14 bases between. CDR1 and CDR2 from the germline V gene are MNHEY and SVGAGI. The CDR3 coding sequence is TGTGCCAGCAGCCCCGAGGGTCTACCTAATGAAAAACTGTTTTTT. This translates into CASSPEGLPNEKLFF.

The gene calls are TRBV6-5 and TRBJ2-7, with D perhaps TRBD2 (7 bases). The germline CDR1 and CDR2 sequences are MNHEY and SVGAGI. The CDR3 contains 15 residues. V lost 8 bases, J lost 3 bases, and 20 bases lay in between. CDR3 nucleotide sequence: TGTGCCAGCCTTCTGCAGGAGGGAGGGGGCTACGAGCAGTACTTC. It specifies CASLLQEGGGYEQYF.

The chain couples TRBV25-1 to TRBJ2-1; TRBD1 agrees at 9 bases. V lost 3 bases to trimming and J lost 8 bases; unmatched junction nucleotides: 8. The CDR3 spans 15 residues. Germline V lookup: CDR1 MGHDK, CDR2 SYGVNS. This CDR3 reads CASSDYRDRVHEQFF. The CDR3 DNA sequence: TGTGCCAGCAGTGATTACCGGGACAGGGTCCATGAGCAGTTCTTC. Full variable domain (rest looked up from reference TRBV25-1 and TRBJ2-1): EADIYQTPRYLVIGTGKKITLECSQTMGHDKMYWYQQDPGMELHLIHYSYGVNSTEKGDLSSESTVSRIRTEHFPLTLESARPSHTSQYLCASSDYRDRVHEQFFGPGTRLTVL.

The chain uses TRBV6-1 and TRBJ2-5; 9 bases are a match to TRBD2. Per the germline V gene, CDR1 is MNHNS and CDR2 is SASEGT. The CDR3 contains 15 residues. V dropped 3 bases and J dropped 1; count of bases not matched to a gene: 3. CDR3 nucleotides: TGTGCCAGCAGTGAGCGACTAGCGGTCCAAGAGACCCAGTACTTC. It is translated as CASSERLAVQETQYF.

The V call is TRBV6-5, the J call TRBJ1-6, with D perhaps matching TRBD1 (5 bases). The CDR3 sequence is 13 residues long. Between the trimmed V and J ends, which lost 8 bases and 9 bases, there was a span of 14 bases. Germline V gives CDR1 MNHEY, CDR2 SVGAGI. The chain's CDR3 is CASLQGYGSPLHF. The DNA for the CDR3 is TGTGCCAGCCTTCAGGGCTACGGTTCACCCCTCCACTTT.

The chain employs TRBV3-1 (or the pseudogene TRBV3-2) and TRBJ2-1, with a tentative D call TRBD2 (7 bases). This CDR3 is built from 15 residues. CDR1 is LGHDT and CDR2 is YNNKEL in the germline V gene (reference sequence). The ends were cut back, 0 bases at V and 7 bases at J, with 13 bases in the middle. The CDR3 is CASSQESGTRNEQFF. DNA of the CDR3: TGTGCCAGCAGCCAAGAAAGCGGGACACGGAATGAGCAGTTCTTC.

The chain is built from TRBV6-1 and TRBJ2-7; the match to TRBD2 covers 10 bases. The germline CDR1 and CDR2 sequences are MNHNS and SASEGT. V shed 4 bases, J shed 3 bases, and the junction held 9 bases outside the gene matches. The CDR3 contains 16 residues. The CDR3 nucleotides read TGTGCCAGCAGTGGAAATGGACTAGCGGTGGGCTACGAGCAGTACTTC. This codes for CASSGNGLAVGYEQYF.

The chain uses TRBV27 and TRBJ1-3; 7 nucleotides agree with TRBD1. V shed 8 bases, J shed 2 bases, and the junction held 12 bases outside the gene matches. The CDR3 extends over 16 amino acids. The germline V gene encodes CDR1 MNHEY and CDR2 SMNVEV (reference sequence). The CDR3: CASPRPNRGPGNTIYF. CDR3 DNA: TGTGCCAGCCCAAGACCTAACAGGGGCCCTGGAAACACCATATATTTT.

This clone was seen only once. V gene TRBV10-3 combines with J gene TRBJ2-5; 7 bases line up with TRBD1. V lost 5 bases to trimming and J lost 1 base; unmatched junction nucleotides: 7. The V gene's germline CDR1 is ENHRY and CDR2 SYGVKD. The CDR3 covers 15 residues. CDR3 in DNA: TGTGCCATCAGTAACCCGTGGGACAGCCAAGAGACCCAGTACTTC. It encodes CAISNPWDSQETQYF.

The rearrangement uses TRBV4-2 and TRBJ1-2; TRBD1 is a possible D gene (6 bases). Germline CDR1 and CDR2: LGHNA and YNFKEQ. Between the trimmed V and J ends, which lost 0 bases and 4 bases, there was a span of 6 bases. The CDR3 loop spans 13 amino acids. CDR3: CASSQETGYGYTF. CDR3 sequence (DNA): TGTGCCAGCAGCCAAGAGACAGGCTATGGCTACACCTTC.

In nucleotides, the CDR3 is TGTGCCAGCAGCAAGGAACTAGCGGGAGGGACCCATGAGCAGTTCTTC. It codes for CASSKELAGGTHEQFF. The chain employs TRBV21-1 and TRBJ2-1; the DNA was not used to check the table's D call, TRBD2. TRBV21-1 represents a pseudogene. The CDR3 sequence is 16 residues long.

The chain has TRBV7-3 and TRBJ2-3; unclear D gene. Germline loops: CDR1 SGHTA, CDR2 FQGTGA. The length of the CDR3 is 15 residues. Between the trimmed V and J ends, which lost 2 bases and 2 bases, there was a span of 11 bases. The CDR3 DNA reads as TGTGCCAGCAGCTTAGTTGGCAGTTACACAGATACGCAGTATTTT. Translating it yields CASSLVGSYTDTQYF.

V and J are TRBV6-2 or TRBV6-3 and TRBJ1-1; D is unresolved. The germline CDR1 and CDR2 sequences are MNHEY and SVGEGT. V was pared by 5 bases and J by 0 bases, with 13 bases between. The CDR3 has 15 residues. In DNA form, the CDR3 reads TGTGCCAGCAGTAGCCACAGAAGGATGAACACTGAAGCTTTCTTT. This gives the protein CASSSHRRMNTEAFF.

The genes are TRBV7-3 and TRBJ2-3; 14 nucleotides align to TRBD2. Germline V gene sequence: CDR1 SGHTA, CDR2 FQGTGA. The CDR3 is 16 residues long. With 6 bases clipped from V and 4 bases from J, the junction kept 6 bases outside the gene matches. CDR3 region: CASSSGLAGVSDTQYF. CDR3 coding DNA: TGTGCCAGCAGTTCGGGACTAGCGGGAGTTTCAGATACGCAGTATTTT.

The V and J genes are TRBV19 and TRBJ1-3; D possibly corresponds to TRBD1 (5 bases). Trimming stripped 10 bases from V and 5 bases from J, with 15 bases between. There are 13 residues in the CDR3. Looked up from germline, CDR1 is LNHDA and CDR2 is SQIVND (reference sequence). The CDR3 here is CATSDITRNTIYF. CDR3 sequence (DNA): TGTGCCACCTCGGACATAACGAGAAACACCATATATTTT. The variable domain in full, with the rest retrieved from reference TRBV19 and TRBJ1-3, is DGGITQSPKYLFRKEGQNVTLSCEQNLNHDAMYWYRQDPGQGLRLIYYSQIVNDFQKGDIAEGYSVSREKKESFPLTVTSAQKNPTAFYLCATSDITRNTIYFGEGSWLTVV.

The rearrangement links TRBV7-9 to TRBJ1-1; D is perhaps TRBD1 (6 bases). The CDR3 has 13 residues. Trimming stripped 5 bases from V and 11 bases from J, with 18 bases between. Germline lookup yields CDR1 SEHNR and CDR2 FQNEAQ (reference sequence). This CDR3 is CASSAYRVGGAFF. The CDR3 region has the DNA TGTGCCAGCAGCGCCTACAGGGTCGGCGGGGCTTTCTTT.

The chain couples TRBV4-1 to TRBJ1-5; D may be TRBD1 (6 bases). The germline V and J ends were trimmed by 0 bases and 6 bases, with 9 bases remaining between them. CDR1 is MGHRA, CDR2 YSYEKL, per germline. The CDR3 length is 14 residues. CDR3 residues: CASSQDPQGQPQHF. DNA for the CDR3: TGCGCCAGCAGCCAAGATCCACAGGGTCAGCCCCAGCATTTT.

The genes are TRBV5-5 and TRBJ1-6; TRBD1 is a possible D gene (5 bases). Between the trimmed V and J ends, which lost 4 bases and 9 bases, there was a span of 20 bases. This CDR3 has 16 amino acids. Germline V gene sequence: CDR1 SGHKS, CDR2 YYEKEE (reference sequence). The CDR3 region is CASSPEGSGSPSPLHF. CDR3 in DNA: TGTGCCAGCAGCCCGGAGGGGTCAGGGTCTCCTTCACCCCTCCACTTT.

A note on this clone: One junction end disagrees with the germline gene, perhaps due to a read error. This chain connects TRBV10-3 to TRBJ2-7, with D perhaps matching TRBD2 (6 bases). The CDR3 spans 13 residues. Germline loops: CDR1 ENHRY, CDR2 SYGVKD. This CDR3 is CAISESEGHLPDF. In DNA form, the CDR3 reads TGTGCCATCAGTGAGTCGGAGGGCCATCTTCCCGACTTC.

The CDR3, as DNA: TGTGCCAGCAGCTTAGCGTTACAGGGAGTTAAGACCGGGGAGCTGTTTTTT. Protein sequence: CASSLALQGVKTGELFF. J is TRBJ2-2 and V is TRBV7-8; possibly TRBD1 for D (6 bases). The CDR3 extends over 17 amino acids. The germline V gene encodes CDR1 SGHVS and CDR2 FQNEAQ. The V and J ends lost 0 bases and 5 bases respectively, with 16 bases between them.